The present TCR beta chain was sequenced within a study of Ad26.COV2.S vaccination and SARS-CoV-2 variants. The study's findings and limits: Vaccine and placebo groups showed comparable non-spike TCR breadth. Measures of TCR breadth and depth may have fallen short of total T cell responses.

This CDR3 comprises 14 residues. Trimming cost V 4 bases and J 6 bases, with 12 bases left between them. From germline, CDR1 is MGHRA and CDR2 YSYEKL. Data came from immunoSEQ multiplex PCR; TCRdb stores just in-frame clones and leaves some out. Among hundreds of thousands of clones listed, around 89% were seen once. As to treatment: roughly 20 received Ad26.COV2.S at low or high dose, single or two shots; a few received placebo; per-sample allocation not given. Day 63 following the first vaccine or placebo injection was when the samples were taken. Points on this clone: Its antigen is unknown.

The receptor comes from a person between 18 and 59 years old who received the Ad26.COV2.S COVID-19 vaccine or a placebo. The chain links TRBV4-1 to TRBJ1-4; tentatively, D is TRBD1 (5 bases). Sequencing was performed on peripheral blood, taken in a trial of Ad26.COV2.S vaccine versus placebo. CDR3 in DNA: TGCGCCAGCAGCCTGGGGCCAGAACATGAAAAACTGTTTTTT. Translated: CASSLGPEHEKLFF.